This entry describes one T cell receptor beta chain. This entry is derived from a study of blood T cell repertoires in COVID-19. Study information: COVID-19 samples collected from the United States, Italy and Spain covered acute and convalescent phases.

Data came from immunoSEQ multiplex PCR; TCRdb stores just in-frame clones and leaves some out. In the table there are 81,000 or so clones, roughly 77% of which are singletons. Deletions cut 3 bases from V and 5 bases from J, with 11 bases between. CDR3 length: 15 amino acids. CDR1 is MRHNA and CDR2 is SNTAGT in the germline V gene. The sequenced sample was peripheral blood. This chain joins TRBV6-4 and TRBJ1-6; a possible D gene is TRBD1 (5 bases). The receptor comes from a human donor in a cohort sampled during active COVID-19. The CDR3 loop is CASSETGLNNSPLHF. As DNA, the CDR3 is TGTGCCAGCAGTGAGACGGGACTGAATAATTCACCCCTCCACTTT.